This entry features one T cell receptor (beta chain) sequence. The antigen is not known. The CDR3 loop spans 15 amino acids. The V end was cut by 3 bases, the J end by 2 bases, with 13 bases between. This entry belongs to a study of T-cell reconstitution after alpha-beta-depleted transplantation in children. Study observations and caveats: The origin of high day-60 TCRbeta diversity in some patients lay in surviving recipient T cells and thymic progenitors. A year had passed since transplant, and T-cell counts and diversity by then came mostly from newly produced T cells.

A TCRbeta library incorporating unique molecular identifiers was prepared. TCRdb re-analysed the PCR reads in MiXCR, keeping a single row per CDR3 protein. The data hold 780,000 or so distinct CDR3 sequences, with roughly 16% observed a single time. The sequence came from a male patient younger than 18 who had a stem cell transplant for acute lymphoblastic leukemia, so the T cells may come from the graft donor. Sequences were derived from PBMCs, mostly from graft donor cells, sampled 360 days after TCRalphabeta/CD19-depleted stem cell transplant. The chain carries TRBV12-3 or TRBV12-4 and TRBJ2-5; D call uncertain. CDR3 in DNA: TGTGCCAGCAGTTTGATGGGGTCCCGTCAAGAGACCCAGTACTTC. Translated: CASSLMGSRQETQYF.